The 21 T cell receptor beta chains below all came from one sample that was sequenced in a study of beta chain features in type 1 diabetes. Sequencing targeted expressed TCRB transcripts, as all isolated RNA had been reverse transcribed. TCRdb keeps only in-frame clones here, not all; method: immunoSEQ multiplex PCR. The data contain about 360,000 clones, over 10% of them singletons. What was sequenced was naive CD4+ T cells from blood. All receptors derive from a young man in good health.

This clone came up a few times. V and J are TRBV18 and TRBJ1-1; D is perhaps TRBD1 (6 bases). The CDR3 runs to 15 residues. Germline V lookup: CDR1 KGHSH, CDR2 LQKENI. V was trimmed by 5 bases and J by 1 base, leaving 14 bases between them. CDR3 in DNA: TGTGCCAGCTCAACCGCAGGGGTGGGGAACACTGAAGCTTTCTTT. This translates into CASSTAGVGNTEAFF.

V usage is TRBV13 and J usage is TRBJ2-1; 8 positions match TRBD1. The junction had 24 bases not matched to a gene; V was cut back by 1 base and J by 1 base. CDR1 and CDR2 from the germline V gene are PRHDT and FYEKMQ (reference sequence). There are 23 residues in the CDR3. CDR3 nucleotide sequence: TGTGCCAGCAGCTTAGACGTGACAGGGGCCCAGTGGTTAAGCGGAACATCCTACAATGAGCAGTTCTTC. It encodes CASSLDVTGAQWLSGTSYNEQFF.

This clone was detected only a few times. It is likely a read error, because the conserved phenylalanine at the end of the CDR3 is missing. No DNA is shown, since the ends of the CDR3 on it are uncertain; the CDR3 is the one TCRdb lists. The gene calls are TRBV6-5 and TRBJ1-4. CDR1 MNHEY and CDR2 SVGAGI come from the germline V gene. Both ends counted, the CDR3 spans 12 residues. The CDR3 loop is CASSYSRTDYVL.

The V gene is TRBV7-9, the J gene TRBJ2-3; TRBD1 aligns across 7 bases. CDR1 SEHNR and CDR2 FQNEAQ come from the germline V gene (reference sequence). The CDR3 contains 14 residues. V lost 5 bases, J lost 2 bases, and 4 bases stayed unmatched. CDR3 protein: CASSLGTDTDTQYF. CDR3 coding DNA: TGTGCCAGCAGCCTCGGGACAGACACAGATACGCAGTATTTT. Full variable domain (rest looked up from reference TRBV7-9 and TRBJ2-3): DTGVSQNPRHKITKRGQNVTFRCDPISEHNRLYWYRQTLGQGPEFLTYFQNEAQLEKSRLLSDRFSAERPKGSFSTLEIQRTEQGDSAMYLCASSLGTDTDTQYFGPGTRLTVL.

This clone occurred a few times. The chain recombines TRBV19 with TRBJ2-6; 10 nucleotides line up with TRBD1. Germline-derived CDR1 and CDR2 are LNHDA and SQIVND (reference sequence). The ends lost 6 bases at V and 0 bases at J; junction bases unmatched: 8. The CDR3 has 18 amino acids. The CDR3 DNA sequence: TGTGCCAGTAGCACGGGACAGGGGCTAAACTCTGGGGCCAACGTCCTGACTTTC. As protein: CASSTGQGLNSGANVLTF. The full variable domain, in which reference TRBV19 and TRBJ2-6 provide the parts outside the CDR3, is DGGITQSPKYLFRKEGQNVTLSCEQNLNHDAMYWYRQDPGQGLRLIYYSQIVNDFQKGDIAEGYSVSREKKESFPLTVTSAQKNPTAFYLCASSTGQGLNSGANVLTFGAGSRLTVL.

Here the CDR3 DNA reads TGTGCCAGCTCACAGGAGCCCGAAGAGACCCAGTACTTC. Translating it yields CASSQEPEETQYF. The gene calls are TRBV18 and TRBJ2-5; D gene unclear. The germline gives CDR1 KGHSH, CDR2 LQKENI. This CDR3 is 13 amino acids long. Trimming took off 4 bases at V and 3 bases at J, with 9 bases between the two ends. Full variable domain (rest looked up from reference TRBV18 and TRBJ2-5): NAGVMQNPRHLVRRRGQEARLRCSPMKGHSHVYWYRQLPEEGLKFMVYLQKENIIDESGMPKERFSAEFPKEGPSILRIQQVVRGDSAAYFCASSQEPEETQYFGPGTRLLVL.

The chain is built from TRBV15 and TRBJ2-5; D gene ambiguous. The CDR3 covers 14 residues. Germline loops: CDR1 LNHNV, CDR2 YYDKDF (reference sequence). The V end lost 1 base, the J end lost 3 bases, and 9 bases lay between the germline ends. DNA of the CDR3: TGTGCCACCAGCAGAGGGCAGGCCAAAGAGACCCAGTACTTC. Its protein is CATSRGQAKETQYF.

CDR3 sequence: CASSPRDTGYSMNTEAFF. CDR3 coding DNA: TGTGCCAGCTCACCTCGGGACACTGGCTATTCCATGAACACTGAAGCTTTCTTT. The chain has TRBV18 and TRBJ1-1, with a tentative D call TRBD1 (6 bases). The CDR3 loop spans 18 amino acids. Germline-derived CDR1 and CDR2 are KGHSH and LQKENI. V was pared by 3 bases and J by 0 bases, with 20 bases between. The full variable domain, its missing parts supplied by reference TRBV18 and TRBJ1-1, is NAGVMQNPRHLVRRRGQEARLRCSPMKGHSHVYWYRQLPEEGLKFMVYLQKENIIDESGMPKERFSAEFPKEGPSILRIQQVVRGDSAAYFCASSPRDTGYSMNTEAFFGQGTRLTVV.

The chain employs TRBV6-6 and TRBJ2-1, with TRBD1 matching 8 bases. J lost 14 bases, V lost 4 bases, and 13 bases had no gene match. The CDR3 has 14 amino acids. The germline V gene encodes CDR1 MNHNY and CDR2 SVGAGI (reference sequence). The CDR3 reads CASSLGGRGLNKFF. For the CDR3, the DNA is TGTGCCAGCAGTTTGGGGGGCAGGGGGCTTAATAAGTTCTTC.

The chain employs TRBV2 and TRBJ2-5; D is ambiguous. Germline V gene lookup returns CDR1 SNHLY and CDR2 FYNNEI. CDR3 length equals 12 residues. Trimming cost V 7 bases and J 5 bases, with 11 bases left between them. DNA of the CDR3: TGTGCCAGCAACCAGGATTTTGAGACCCAGTACTTC. Its translation is CASNQDFETQYF.

The V call is TRBV11-1, the J call TRBJ2-2; TRBD2 matches 11 bases. The germline gives CDR1 SGHAT, CDR2 FQDESV (reference sequence). The CDR3 is 15 amino acids. The J segment lost 5 bases and the V segment lost 5 bases, leaving 4 bases of the junction unmatched. CDR3 bases: TGTGCCAGCAGCCCCCGGACTAGCGGGACCGGGGAGCTGTTTTTT. This codes for CASSPRTSGTGELFF.

This rearrangement joins TRBV28 to TRBJ2-7; D not certain. CDR3 length equals 13 residues. In germline, CDR1 is MDHEN, CDR2 SYDVKM. V was clipped by 5 bases and J by 6 bases, with 14 bases between them. The CDR3 nucleotides read TGTGCCAGCAGTCCACCTCGGCGGCTCGAGCAGTACTTC. Its translation is CASSPPRRLEQYF.

This sequence joins TRBV7-2 and TRBJ2-5; D is ambiguous. The V gene's germline CDR1 is SGHTA and CDR2 FQGNSA. The V and J ends lost 1 base and 2 bases respectively, with 8 bases between them. This CDR3 has 14 amino acids. CDR3: CASSLDPGQETQYF. CDR3 nucleotide sequence: TGTGCCAGCAGCTTAGACCCCGGTCAAGAGACCCAGTACTTC.

The CDR3 loop reads CASSSQGSGEQFF. The CDR3 DNA reads TGTGCCAGCAGCTCTCAGGGGTCTGGTGAGCAGTTCTTC. J is TRBJ2-1 and V is TRBV7-3; tentatively, D is TRBD1 (6 bases). Germline CDR1 SGHTA, CDR2 FQGTGA. V shed 4 bases and J shed 9 bases, with 13 bases lying between them. The CDR3 contains 13 residues.

The rearrangement uses TRBV2 and TRBJ2-1; 14 bases are a match to TRBD2. In germline, CDR1 is SNHLY, CDR2 FYNNEI. The CDR3 contains 15 residues. Losses at the gene ends were 7 bases for V and 5 bases for J; bases not matched to a gene: 4. The CDR3 loop is CASTETSGGDNEQFF. CDR3 DNA sequence: TGTGCCAGCACCGAGACTAGCGGGGGGGACAATGAGCAGTTCTTC.

The rearrangement uses TRBV2 and TRBJ1-2, with D possibly TRBD1 on 6 matching bases. Deletions cut 6 bases from V and 4 bases from J, with 12 bases between. The CDR3 extends over 13 amino acids. Germline assignment: CDR1 SNHLY and CDR2 FYNNEI. Here the CDR3 reads CASRPGAAYGYTF. The DNA for the CDR3 is TGTGCCAGCAGGCCAGGGGCCGCCTATGGCTACACCTTC.

The rearrangement links TRBV11-2 to TRBJ1-6; D not resolved. The CDR3 length is 15 residues. Trimming left V 3 bases short and J 0 bases short, with 6 bases between. The germline gives CDR1 SGHAT, CDR2 FQNNGV. DNA of the CDR3: TGTGCCAGCAGCTTCGGGATCTCCTATAATTCACCCCTCCACTTT. This gives the protein CASSFGISYNSPLHF.

This clone was picked up a small number of times. V usage is TRBV19 and J usage is TRBJ2-7; 10 bases are a match to TRBD1. This CDR3 region has 15 residues. The germline V gene has CDR1 LNHDA and CDR2 SQIVND (reference sequence). V shed 6 bases, J shed 2 bases, and the junction held 7 bases outside the gene matches. This CDR3 is CASRGQGTGPYEQYF. The CDR3 coding sequence is TGTGCCAGTAGGGGACAGGGGACAGGTCCCTACGAGCAGTACTTC.

Many counts were recorded for this clone. The gene calls are TRBV7-9 and TRBJ1-1, with D possibly TRBD1 on 6 matching bases. CDR1 is SEHNR and CDR2 is FQNEAQ in the germline V gene (reference sequence). Trimming took 2 bases from V and 4 from J, leaving 11 bases between them. The CDR3 is 14 amino acids. Written as DNA, the CDR3 is TGTGCCAGCAGCTTACCGGAACAGGGCACTGAAGCTTTCTTT. The encoded protein is CASSLPEQGTEAFF. Looking up the rest from reference TRBV7-9 and TRBJ1-1 gives the full variable domain: DTGVSQNPRHKITKRGQNVTFRCDPISEHNRLYWYRQTLGQGPEFLTYFQNEAQLEKSRLLSDRFSAERPKGSFSTLEIQRTEQGDSAMYLCASSLPEQGTEAFFGQGTRLTVV.

This clone was detected only a few times. The chain combines TRBV28 with TRBJ2-1; 12 positions agree with TRBD2. This CDR3 has 16 residues. Germline values: CDR1 MDHEN, CDR2 SYDVKM. Germline trimming cut 1 base from V and 4 bases from J; bases unmatched to any gene: 2. This CDR3 is CASSLSLAGGYNEQFF. In nucleotides, the CDR3 is TGTGCCAGCAGTTTATCCCTAGCGGGAGGGTACAATGAGCAGTTCTTC.

CDR3 nucleotide sequence: TGTGCCAGCAGCTTAATCCCTAGGGGAACGATTGGCAATCAGCCCCAGCATTTT. Protein product: CASSLIPRGTIGNQPQHF. The chain recombines TRBV7-9 with TRBJ1-5; TRBD1 might be the D (5 bases). This CDR3 has 18 amino acids. The V end was cut by 2 bases, the J end by 2 bases, with 19 bases between. In germline, CDR1 is SEHNR, CDR2 FQNEAQ (reference sequence).